This entry features one T cell receptor beta chain sequence. Antigen unknown. Time point described: blood 4 weeks post-SBRT, at nephrectomy. Treatment defined: 15 Gy SBRT to primary tumor, nephrectomy 4 weeks later. Nephrectomy followed 15 Gy stereotactic body radiation by 4 weeks. This renal cell carcinoma was of the clear cell type. This sample is part of a study of radiation and T cells in renal cell carcinoma. Study observations and caveats: Top tumor clonotypes rose in blood 2 weeks post-radiation, then contracted. Without pretreatment biopsies, baseline tumor clonotype presence was undetermined.

This table comes from immunoSEQ multiplex PCR, and its TCRdb copy is limited to in-frame clones, with some not included. The repertoire holds approximately 85,000 clones, with roughly nine tenths as singletons. The TCR originated in a woman between 70 and 85 years old with renal cell carcinoma. Sequenced material: blood, taken from a patient whose treatment included radiotherapy and nephrectomy.

The CDR3 sequence is CASSLDTRVNEKLFF. As DNA, the CDR3 is TGCGCCAGCAGCTTGGACACCAGGGTTAATGAAAAACTGTTTTTT. This chain uses TRBV5-1 with TRBJ1-4; D is perhaps TRBD1 (5 bases). The V and J ends lost 0 bases and 4 bases respectively, with 10 bases between them. Per the germline V gene, CDR1 is SGHRS and CDR2 is YFSETQ. The CDR3 covers 15 residues.